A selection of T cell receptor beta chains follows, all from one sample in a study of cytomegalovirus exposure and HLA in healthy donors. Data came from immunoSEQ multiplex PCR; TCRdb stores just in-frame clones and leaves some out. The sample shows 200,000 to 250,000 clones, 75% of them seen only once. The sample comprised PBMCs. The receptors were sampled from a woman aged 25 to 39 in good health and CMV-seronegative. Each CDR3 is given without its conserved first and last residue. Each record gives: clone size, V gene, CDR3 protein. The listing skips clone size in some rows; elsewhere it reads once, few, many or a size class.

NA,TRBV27,ASSLGGLRPNEQF
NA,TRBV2,ASRRAGNHGYT
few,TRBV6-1,ASRTAGRETQY
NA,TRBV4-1,ASSQVTTSRGQPQH
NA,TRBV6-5,ASSSRQGLGTEAF
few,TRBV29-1,SGGTGGNTIY
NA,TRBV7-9,ASSPKGDLSYEQY
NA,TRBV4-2,ASSPLRTAGTNTGELF
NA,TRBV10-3,AIKLDRGRTEAF
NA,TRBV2,ASSGGTWEETQY
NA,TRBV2,ASSEWTGGVQPQH
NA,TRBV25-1,ASSAGQGRLQETQY
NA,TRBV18,ASSPRRQGSWGNTEAF
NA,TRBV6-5,ASSEVRVLGTQY
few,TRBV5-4,ASSIKPLDEQY
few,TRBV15,ATSRGGGENIQY
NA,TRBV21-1,ASSTMAKSDRPVYNEQF
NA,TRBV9,ASSVASTSGPYEQY
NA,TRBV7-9,SSSPRDRDDSDTQY
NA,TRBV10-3,AITAGREENNEQF
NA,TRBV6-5,ASSPGTGLTDTQY
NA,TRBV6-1,ASMRSTNEKLF
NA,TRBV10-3,AIRGQGSGTGANVLT
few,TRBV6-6,ASNRVSQETQY
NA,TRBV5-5,ASSFRGGTGSYEQY
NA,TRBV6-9,ASKMGGQRGGRDEQF
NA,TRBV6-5,ASSYWTGEGYT
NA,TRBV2,AGGASGETQY
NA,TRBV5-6,ASSLGGRVHGYT
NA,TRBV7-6,ASSLAQGYGYT
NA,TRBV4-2,ASSPPGATDGTDTQY
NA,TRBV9,ASTSGGTGELF
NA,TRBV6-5,ASSYGGRDYEQY
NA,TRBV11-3,ASSLGASSSTDTQY
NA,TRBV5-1,ASSLGQGRAEAF
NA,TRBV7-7,ASSLEQNGYNEQF
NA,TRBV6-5,ASSYSLASGSGEQY
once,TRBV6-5,ASSYGQGSEQY
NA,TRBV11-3,ASSLGTSGGEETQY
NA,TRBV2,ASRVGEGNTEAF
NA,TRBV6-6,ATRGVGGGHEQY
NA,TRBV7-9,ASSPLSYGYT
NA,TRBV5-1,ASSSRPTGSNEKLF
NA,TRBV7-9,ASSLSTSANEQF